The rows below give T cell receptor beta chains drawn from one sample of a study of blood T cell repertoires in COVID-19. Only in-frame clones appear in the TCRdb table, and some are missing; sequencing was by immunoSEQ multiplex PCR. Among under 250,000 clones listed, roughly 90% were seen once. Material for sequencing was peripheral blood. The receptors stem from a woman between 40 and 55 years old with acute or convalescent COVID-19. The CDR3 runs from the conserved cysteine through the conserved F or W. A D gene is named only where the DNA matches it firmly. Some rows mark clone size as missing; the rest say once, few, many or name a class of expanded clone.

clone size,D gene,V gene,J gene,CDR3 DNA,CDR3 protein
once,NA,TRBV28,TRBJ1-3,TGTGCCAGCAGTTTCCGGGGTAACACCATATATTTT,CASSFRGNTIYF
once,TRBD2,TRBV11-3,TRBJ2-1,TGTGCCAGCAGCTTAAGTCAGCGGGGGCGAAATGAGCAGTTCTTC,CASSLSQRGRNEQFF
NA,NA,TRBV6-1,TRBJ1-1,TGTGCCAGCAGTGAGGCCAACACTGAAGCTTTCTTT,CASSEANTEAFF
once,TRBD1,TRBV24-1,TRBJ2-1,TGTGCCACCAGTGAACTGGGACAGTCGAGCTCCTACAATGAGCAGTTCTTC,CATSELGQSSSYNEQFF
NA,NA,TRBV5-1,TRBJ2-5,TGCGCCAGCAGTATCCGGGAAGAAGAGACCCAGTACTTC,CASSIREEETQYF
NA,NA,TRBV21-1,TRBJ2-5,TGTGCCAGCAGCAAAGCCTCGGGACTAGCCTGTTTCCATGGGCAAGAGACCCAGTACTTC,CASSKASGLACFHGQETQYF
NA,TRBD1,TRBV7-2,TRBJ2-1,TGTGCCAGCAGCTTTCCGGGACAGGGGCCACAACGGGAGCAGTTCTTC,CASSFPGQGPQREQFF
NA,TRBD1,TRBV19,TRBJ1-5,TGTGCCAGTAGTGGTTGGACAGGTGGAAATCAGCCCCAGCATTTT,CASSGWTGGNQPQHF
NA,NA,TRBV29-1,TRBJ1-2,TGCAGCGTTGAAGGGGCGGGGGGCTACACCTTC,CSVEGAGGYTF
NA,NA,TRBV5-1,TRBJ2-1,TGCGCCAGCAGCTTGGAGACGGGATCCTACAATGAGCAGTTCTTC,CASSLETGSYNEQFF
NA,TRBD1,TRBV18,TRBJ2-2,TGTGCCAGCTCACCACCGGCCGGGACAGGGTACACCGGGGAGCTGTTTTTT,CASSPPAGTGYTGELFF
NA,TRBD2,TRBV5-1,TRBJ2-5,TGCGCCAGCAGCTTGCTCCGCGGGGGGGCCGGAGAGACCCAGTACTTC,CASSLLRGGAGETQYF
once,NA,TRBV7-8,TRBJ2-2,TGTGCCAGCAGCGTGACCCTGGGGAGCACCGGGGAGCTGTTTTTT,CASSVTLGSTGELFF
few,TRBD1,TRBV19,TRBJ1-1,TGTGCCAGTAGTATCGGGACAGGGGAGGGGAACACTGAAGCTTTCTTT,CASSIGTGEGNTEAFF
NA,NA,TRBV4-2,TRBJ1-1,TGTGCCAGCAGCCTAGAGGGTCGGGACACTGAAGCTTTCTTT,CASSLEGRDTEAFF
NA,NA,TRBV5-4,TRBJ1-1,TGTGCCAGCAGCTTGAGTCCTCGAGGGGGGAACACTGAAGCTTTCTTT,CASSLSPRGGNTEAFF
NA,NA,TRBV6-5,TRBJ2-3,TGTGCCAGCAGCCTCGGTGCGGCCTCCAAGTGGACGCAGTATTTT,CASSLGAASKWTQYF
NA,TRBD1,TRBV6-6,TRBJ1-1,TGTGCCATCCAACCGGACAGGCCCTCCGCTGAAGCTTTCTTT,CAIQPDRPSAEAFF
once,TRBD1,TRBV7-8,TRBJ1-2,TGTGCCAGCAGCCCCCGACAGGGGGCACACTATGGCTACACCTTC,CASSPRQGAHYGYTF
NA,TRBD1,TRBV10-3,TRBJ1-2,TGTGCCATCAGGAACCGGGACAGGGCTGGTGGTGGCTACACCTTC,CAIRNRDRAGGGYTF
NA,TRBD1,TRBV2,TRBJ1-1,TGTGCCAGCAGTGTACCGACAGGGGTGAACACTGAAGCTTTCTTT,CASSVPTGVNTEAFF
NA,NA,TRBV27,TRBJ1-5,TGTGCCAGCAGTCTCTCCACAGGGAATCAGCCCCAGCATTTT,CASSLSTGNQPQHF
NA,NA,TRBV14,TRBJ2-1,TGTGCCAGCAGCCAAGTCGCGGGCCTCAGATTAAGCTCCTACAATGAGCAGTTCTTC,CASSQVAGLRLSSYNEQFF
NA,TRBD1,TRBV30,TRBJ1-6,TGTGCCTGGAGTCTTCCGGGACAGAGTAATTCACCCCTCCACTTT,CAWSLPGQSNSPLHF
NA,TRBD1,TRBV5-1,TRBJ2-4,TGCGCCAGCAGCGACCGGGACAGCGACAACATTCAGTACTTC,CASSDRDSDNIQYF
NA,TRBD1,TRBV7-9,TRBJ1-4,TGTGCCAGCAGCTTAATCGGGGACAGGGGGCCAAATAATGAAAAACTGTTTTTT,CASSLIGDRGPNNEKLFF
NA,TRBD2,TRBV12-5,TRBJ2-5,TGTGCTAGTCCCCCGGACGGGGGGGCCCTCGCAGAGACCCAGTACTTC,CASPPDGGALAETQYF
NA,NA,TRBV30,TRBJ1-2,TGTGCCTGGGCGGGGGGGAGGTCTACCACGCGGGGCTACACCTTC,CAWAGGRSTTRGYTF
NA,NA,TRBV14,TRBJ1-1,TGTGCCAGCAGCCAAGCACACAGGGAGGGGACTGAAGCTTTCTTT,CASSQAHREGTEAFF
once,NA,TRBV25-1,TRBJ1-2,TGTGCCAGCAGTGAGTACACAGGATATGGCTACACCTTC,CASSEYTGYGYTF
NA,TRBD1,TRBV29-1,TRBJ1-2,TGCAGCGAACAGACAGGGGCCTATGGCTACACCTTC,CSEQTGAYGYTF
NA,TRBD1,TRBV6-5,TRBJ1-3,TGTGCCAGCAGAGCGGACAGGGGTGGAAACACCATATATTTT,CASRADRGGNTIYF
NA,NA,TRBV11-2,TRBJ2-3,TGTGCCAGCAGCTTAAGGCGTAGCGGACACACAGATACGCAGTATTTT,CASSLRRSGHTDTQYF
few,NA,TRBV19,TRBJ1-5,TGTGCCAGTAGTCCGCAGGGGCTTTACAATCAGCCCCAGCATTTT,CASSPQGLYNQPQHF
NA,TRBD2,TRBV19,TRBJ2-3,TGTGCCAGTTCCCCCCGGGAGGGCCGCACAGATACGCAGTATTTT,CASSPREGRTDTQYF
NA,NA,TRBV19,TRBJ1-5,TGTGCCAGTAGTATAGTCTCCGGGGTCGGGCAGCCCCAGCATTTT,CASSIVSGVGQPQHF
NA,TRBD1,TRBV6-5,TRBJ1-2,TGTGCCAGCGGATCAAGGATGACAGGGGGCAATGGCTACACCTTC,CASGSRMTGGNGYTF
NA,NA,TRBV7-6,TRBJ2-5,TGTGCCAGCAGCTTATTTCTCAATAACGCGGGACAAGAGACCCAGTACTTC,CASSLFLNNAGQETQYF
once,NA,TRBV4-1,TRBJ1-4,TGCGCCAGCAGCCAGCACAGCTTAACTAATGAAAAACTGTTTTTT,CASSQHSLTNEKLFF
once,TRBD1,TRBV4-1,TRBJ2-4,TGCGCCAGCAGCCATCTTATCCGGGACAGGGGCCTAAACATTCAGTACTTC,CASSHLIRDRGLNIQYF
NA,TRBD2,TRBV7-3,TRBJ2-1,TGTGCCAGCAGGTTAGCGGGGGGGTCTAACAATGAGCAGTTCTTC,CASRLAGGSNNEQFF
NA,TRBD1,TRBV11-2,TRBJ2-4,TGTGCCAGCAGCGAAGGGACAGGGGGCTTAAAAAACATTCAGTACTTC,CASSEGTGGLKNIQYF
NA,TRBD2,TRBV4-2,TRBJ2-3,TGTGCCAGCAGGGAGCTAGCGGGGGTAGATACGCAGTATTTT,CASRELAGVDTQYF
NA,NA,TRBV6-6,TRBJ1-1,TGTGCCAGCAGTCCAGGGCGAAGGGTGAGTGAAGCTTTCTTT,CASSPGRRVSEAFF
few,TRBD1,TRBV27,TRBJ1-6,TGTGCCAGCAGTTTATCCCTAGACACGACAGGGTTGGATTCACCCCTCCACTTT,CASSLSLDTTGLDSPLHF
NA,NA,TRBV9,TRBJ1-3,TGTGCCAGCAGCGCACAAAACACCATATATTTT,CASSAQNTIYF
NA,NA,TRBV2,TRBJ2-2,TGTGCCAGCAGTGGGTCCGGCAGGCACGGGGAGCTGTTTTTT,CASSGSGRHGELFF
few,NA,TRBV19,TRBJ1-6,TGTGCCAGTAGTTCGGACAGATCTTTGGGGCGTTCACCCCTCCACTTT,CASSSDRSLGRSPLHF
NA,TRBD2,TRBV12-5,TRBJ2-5,TGTGCTAGTGGTTTGTTCGCTGACGGGGGGGAGGAGACCCAGTACTTC,CASGLFADGGEETQYF
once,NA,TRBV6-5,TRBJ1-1,TGTGCCAGCAAGGCAGGGGTTGGGAACACTGAAGCTTTCTTT,CASKAGVGNTEAFF